This T cell receptor (beta chain) comes out of a study of neurological immune-mediated disorders (dated by TCRdb to between 2018 and 2020). A note on the overall study: Peripheral blood TCR-beta repertoires from HTLV-I-associated myelopathy (HAM/TSP) patients, multiple sclerosis patients and healthy controls were compared by UMI-based sequencing. The roughly 99 TCR-beta libraries covered PBMC samples along with longitudinal samples, technical triplicates, and paired sorted CD4+ and CD8+ T-cell subsets. Of the 68 subjects in the cohort, some 14 were HAM/TSP patients, around 35 were multiple sclerosis patients, and around 20 were healthy controls.

This clonotype showed up many times. Its binding antigen is unknown. It has no much larger one-base neighbor in the sample; base qualities were not kept. cDNA was synthesized by template-switch 5'RACE using a primer carrying a 10-nucleotide random unique molecular identifier by which each TCR transcript was tagged. Every sequencing run yielded over 170 million TCR-beta sequences covering 15-18 subjects. The RNeasy kit was used to extract total RNA. The KAPA Real-time Library Amplification kit was used to amplify TCR-beta VDJ regions with primers for the TCR constant region and the 5'RACE anchor. Sample indexes and Illumina adaptors were added in a first PCR, after which library yield was increased in a second PCR. The roughly 650 bp TCR product was size-selected on a 2% E-gel SizeSelection system after Ampure bead purification. Before pooling, library quality was assessed on a Bioanalyzer, concentration was determined with Qubit, and library quantification was performed with the Kapa Library Quantification kit. An Illumina HiSeq 2500 sequenced the libraries paired-end 2 x 150 bp. To increase sequence diversity, 25-30% phiX was spiked into each library pool. The published analysis was carried out like this. The UMI-based MiGEC pipeline processed quality-filtered reads and removed over 80% of raw TCR sequences during error correction. IMGT germline references were used for alignment of VDJ genes, and clonotypes were defined by a unique CDR3 amino acid sequence together with V-J genes. VDJtools evaluated clonal expansion, Shannon diversity and CDR3 relatedness (CalcPairwiseDistances, ClusterSamples); CLCbio workbench built phylogenetic trees. Using coefficient-of-variation modelling across technical triplicates, the study counted a clone as expanded if it had at least 8 unique UMIs. Through fastp at Q25 and MiXCR, TCRdb rebuilt clones from the public reads, retaining in-frame beta chains. Here each entry gathers all rows of one CDR3 protein and keeps the most common genes and DNA. The V and J calls were determined by TCRdb, not by the authors. For this sample there are about 48,000 distinct CDR3 sequences; 10% appear just once. The biggest ten clones account for less than 25% of the sample.

Measured from the cysteine to the phenylalanine, the CDR3 is 14 residues long. Kept here is only the CDR3 DNA, which spans 42 bases and is read in frame from base 1. V was cut back by 5 bases and J by 3 bases, leaving a gap of 13 bases between them. The germline V gene encodes CDR1 LGHDT and CDR2 YNNKEL (reference sequence). Unsorted PBMC libraries were generated from 2 million PBMCs stored in RNAlater at -80 °C until RNA extraction. Peripheral blood was subjected to Ficoll-Hypaque density gradient centrifugation to isolate PBMCs, which were then cryopreserved in liquid nitrogen. General conclusions and limits of the study: No identical CDR3 amino acid sequences were shared among expanded clones across subjects, suggesting private TCR-beta repertoires in all groups. TCR clonal expansion was highest in HAM/TSP patients and lowest in MS patients, with MS patients falling below even healthy controls.

The receptor was derived from a woman aged 35 to 49 with HTLV-1-associated myelopathy (HAM/TSP). Sequencing was performed on PBMCs. The chain is encoded by TRBV3-1 joined to TRBJ1-1, with TRBD1 perhaps the D gene, on 6 matching bases. The CDR3 protein is CASSFHRDDTEAFF. Read as DNA, the sequence is TGTGCCAGCAGCTTCCACAGGGATGACACTGAAGCTTTCTTT.